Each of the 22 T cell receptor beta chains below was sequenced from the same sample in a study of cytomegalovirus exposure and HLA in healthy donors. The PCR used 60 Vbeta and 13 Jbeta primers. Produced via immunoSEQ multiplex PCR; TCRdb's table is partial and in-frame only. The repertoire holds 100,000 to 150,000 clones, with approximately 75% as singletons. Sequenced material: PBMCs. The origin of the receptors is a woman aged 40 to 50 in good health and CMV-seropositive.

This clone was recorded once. The CDR3 reads CASSESGGVGNTIYF. CDR3 coding DNA: TGTGCCAGCAGTGAATCGGGGGGGGTTGGAAACACCATATATTTT. The gene calls are TRBV9 and TRBJ1-3; TRBD1 is a possible D gene (5 bases). The V gene's germline CDR1 is SGDLS and CDR2 YYNGEE. The CDR3 contains 15 residues. V shed 5 bases and J shed 3 bases, with 15 bases lying between them.

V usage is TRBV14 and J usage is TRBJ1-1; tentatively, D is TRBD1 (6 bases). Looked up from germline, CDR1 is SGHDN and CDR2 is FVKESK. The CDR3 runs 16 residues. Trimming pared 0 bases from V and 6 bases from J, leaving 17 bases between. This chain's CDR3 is CASSQEAFTGRAEAFF. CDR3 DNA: TGTGCCAGCAGCCAAGAAGCTTTTACAGGGAGGGCTGAAGCTTTCTTT.

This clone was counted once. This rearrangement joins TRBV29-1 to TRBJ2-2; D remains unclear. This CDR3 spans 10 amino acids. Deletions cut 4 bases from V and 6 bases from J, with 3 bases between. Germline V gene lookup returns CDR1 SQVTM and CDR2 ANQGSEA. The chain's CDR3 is CSVASGELFF. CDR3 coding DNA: TGCAGCGTTGCTTCCGGGGAGCTGTTTTTT.

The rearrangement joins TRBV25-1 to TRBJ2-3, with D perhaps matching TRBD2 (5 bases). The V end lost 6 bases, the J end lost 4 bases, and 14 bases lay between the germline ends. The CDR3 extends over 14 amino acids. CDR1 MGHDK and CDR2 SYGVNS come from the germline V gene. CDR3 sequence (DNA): TGTGCCAGCAGCGAGGGAGTTATTCCAGATACGCAGTATTTT. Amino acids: CASSEGVIPDTQYF.

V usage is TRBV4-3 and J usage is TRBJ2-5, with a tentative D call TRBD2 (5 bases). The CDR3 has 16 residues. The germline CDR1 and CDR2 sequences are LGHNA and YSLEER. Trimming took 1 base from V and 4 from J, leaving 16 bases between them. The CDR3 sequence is CASSQGSVRGSETQYF. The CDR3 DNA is TGCGCCAGCAGCCAAGGGAGTGTACGGGGATCAGAGACCCAGTACTTC.

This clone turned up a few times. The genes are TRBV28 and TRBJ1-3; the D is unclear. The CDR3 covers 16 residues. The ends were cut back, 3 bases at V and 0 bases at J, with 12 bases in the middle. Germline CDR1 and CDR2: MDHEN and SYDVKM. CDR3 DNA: TGTGCCAGCAGTTTCACATTACAGTCCTCTGGAAACACCATATATTTT. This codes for CASSFTLQSSGNTIYF.

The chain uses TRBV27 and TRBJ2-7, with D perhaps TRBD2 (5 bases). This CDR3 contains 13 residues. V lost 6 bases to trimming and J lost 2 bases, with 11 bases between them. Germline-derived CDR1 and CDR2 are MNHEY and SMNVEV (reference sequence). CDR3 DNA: TGTGCCAGCAGCTCGGGGTGGGCCTACGAGCAGTACTTC. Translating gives CASSSGWAYEQYF.

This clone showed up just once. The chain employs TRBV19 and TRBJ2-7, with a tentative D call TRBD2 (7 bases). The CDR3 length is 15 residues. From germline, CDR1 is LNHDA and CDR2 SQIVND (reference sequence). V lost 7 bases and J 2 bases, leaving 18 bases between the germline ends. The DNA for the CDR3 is TGTGCCAGTACCTCGACGTGGGGGGGCACCTACGAGCAGTACTTC. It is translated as CASTSTWGGTYEQYF. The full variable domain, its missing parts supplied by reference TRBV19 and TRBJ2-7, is DGGITQSPKYLFRKEGQNVTLSCEQNLNHDAMYWYRQDPGQGLRLIYYSQIVNDFQKGDIAEGYSVSREKKESFPLTVTSAQKNPTAFYLCASTSTWGGTYEQYFGPGTRLTVT.

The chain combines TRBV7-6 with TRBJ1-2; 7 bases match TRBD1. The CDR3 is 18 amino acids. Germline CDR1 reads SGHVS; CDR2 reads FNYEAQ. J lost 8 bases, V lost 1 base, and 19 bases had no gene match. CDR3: CASSLEEGALSLAHGYTF. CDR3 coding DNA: TGTGCCAGCAGCTTAGAGGAGGGGGCCCTCAGTCTCGCCCACGGCTACACCTTC.

The CDR3 spells CASWGPGSNQPQHF. CDR3 coding DNA: TGTGCCAGCTGGGGTCCGGGGAGCAATCAGCCCCAGCATTTT. The chain links TRBV28 to TRBJ1-5; D remains unclear. The CDR3 is 14 residues long. The ends were cut back, 8 bases at V and 1 base at J, with 12 bases in the middle. Germline V lookup: CDR1 MDHEN, CDR2 SYDVKM.

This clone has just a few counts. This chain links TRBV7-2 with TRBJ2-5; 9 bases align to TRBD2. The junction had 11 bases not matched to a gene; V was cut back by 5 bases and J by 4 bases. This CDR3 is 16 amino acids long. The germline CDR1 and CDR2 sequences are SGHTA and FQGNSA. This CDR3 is CASSTHGAGGPETQYF. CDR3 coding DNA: TGTGCCAGCAGCACCCATGGGGCGGGAGGGCCAGAGACCCAGTACTTC.

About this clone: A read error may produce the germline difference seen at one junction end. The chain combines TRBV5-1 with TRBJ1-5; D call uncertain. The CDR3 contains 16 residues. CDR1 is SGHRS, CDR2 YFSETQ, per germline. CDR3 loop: CASSLGAGVSNRPQHF. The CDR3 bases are TGCGCCAGCAGCTTGGGGGCCGGGGTTAGCAATCGGCCCCAGCATTTT.

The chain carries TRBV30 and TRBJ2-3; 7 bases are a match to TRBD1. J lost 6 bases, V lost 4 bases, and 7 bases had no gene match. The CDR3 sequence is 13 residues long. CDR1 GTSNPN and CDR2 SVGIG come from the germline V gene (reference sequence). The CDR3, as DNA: TGTGCCTGGACCACAGGGGTGTCCGATACGCAGTATTTT. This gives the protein CAWTTGVSDTQYF.

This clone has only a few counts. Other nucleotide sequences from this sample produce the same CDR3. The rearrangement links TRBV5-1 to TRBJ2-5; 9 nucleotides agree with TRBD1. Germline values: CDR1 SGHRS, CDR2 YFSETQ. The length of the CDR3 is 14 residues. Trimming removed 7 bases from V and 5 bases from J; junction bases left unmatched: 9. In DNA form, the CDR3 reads TGCGCCAGCTCGTGGACAGGGGAGAGGGAGACCCAGTACTTC. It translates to CASSWTGERETQYF. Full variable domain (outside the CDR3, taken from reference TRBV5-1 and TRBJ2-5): KAGVTQTPRYLIKTRGQQVTLSCSPISGHRSVSWYQQTPGQGLQFLFEYFSETQRNKGNFPGRFSGRQFSNSRSEMNVSTLELGDSALYLCASSWTGERETQYFGPGTRLLVL.

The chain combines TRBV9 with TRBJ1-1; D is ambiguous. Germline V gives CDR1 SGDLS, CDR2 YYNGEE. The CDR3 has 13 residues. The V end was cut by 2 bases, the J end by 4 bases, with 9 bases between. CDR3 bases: TGTGCCAGCAGCGTCGGAGGGCTCACTGAAGCTTTCTTT. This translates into CASSVGGLTEAFF.

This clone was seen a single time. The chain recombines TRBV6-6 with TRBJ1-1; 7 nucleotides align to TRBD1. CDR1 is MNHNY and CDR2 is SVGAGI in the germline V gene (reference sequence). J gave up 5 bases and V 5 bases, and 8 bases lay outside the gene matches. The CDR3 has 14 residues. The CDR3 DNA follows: TGTGCCAGCAGTCATCGGACAGGAGGAACTGAAGCTTTCTTT. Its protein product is CASSHRTGGTEAFF.

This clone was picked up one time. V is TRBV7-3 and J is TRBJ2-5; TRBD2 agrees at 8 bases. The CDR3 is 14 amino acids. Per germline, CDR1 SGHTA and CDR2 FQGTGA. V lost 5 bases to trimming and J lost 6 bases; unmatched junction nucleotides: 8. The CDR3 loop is CASSQAGAEKTQYF. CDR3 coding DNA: TGTGCCAGCAGCCAAGCGGGGGCCGAGAAGACCCAGTACTTC.

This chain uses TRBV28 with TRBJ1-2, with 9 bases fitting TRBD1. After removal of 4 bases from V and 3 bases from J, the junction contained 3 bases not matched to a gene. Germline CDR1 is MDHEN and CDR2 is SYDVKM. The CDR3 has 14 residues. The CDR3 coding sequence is TGTGCCAGCAGTTACAGGGGGCGACACTATGGCTACACCTTC. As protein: CASSYRGRHYGYTF.

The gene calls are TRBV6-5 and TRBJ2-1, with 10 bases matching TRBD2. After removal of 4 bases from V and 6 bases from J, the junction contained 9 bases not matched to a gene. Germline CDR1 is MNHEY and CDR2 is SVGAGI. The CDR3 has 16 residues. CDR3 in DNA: TGTGCCAGCAGTTTTCCTCTAGCGGGAGTGGGCAATGAGCAGTTCTTC. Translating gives CASSFPLAGVGNEQFF.

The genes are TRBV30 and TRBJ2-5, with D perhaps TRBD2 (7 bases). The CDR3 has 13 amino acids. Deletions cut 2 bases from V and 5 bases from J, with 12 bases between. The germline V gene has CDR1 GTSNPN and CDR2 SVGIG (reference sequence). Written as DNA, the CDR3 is TGTGCCTGGAGTCGGGGGGCTTGGGAGACCCAGTACTTC. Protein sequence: CAWSRGAWETQYF.

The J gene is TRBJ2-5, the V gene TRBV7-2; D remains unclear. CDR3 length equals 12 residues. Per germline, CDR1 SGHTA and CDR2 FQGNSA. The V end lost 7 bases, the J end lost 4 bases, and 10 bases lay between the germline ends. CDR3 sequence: CASNPRSETQYF. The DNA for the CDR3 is TGTGCCAGCAACCCTAGGTCAGAGACCCAGTACTTC.

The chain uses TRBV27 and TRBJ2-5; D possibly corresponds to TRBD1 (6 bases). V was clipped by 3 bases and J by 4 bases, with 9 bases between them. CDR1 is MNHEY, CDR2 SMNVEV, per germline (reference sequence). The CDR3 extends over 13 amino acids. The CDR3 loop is CASSLDRVETQYF. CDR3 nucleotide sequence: TGTGCCAGCAGTTTGGACAGAGTAGAGACCCAGTACTTC.